Listed below are T cell receptor beta chains from one sample, sequenced in a study of tumor and adjacent non-tumor tissue in lung cancer. TCRdb independently ran MiXCR on the multiplex PCR reads; one entry per CDR3 protein. Among tens of thousands of distinct CDR3 sequences listed, 76% were seen once. Sample: distant non-tumor lung tissue. The receptors here all came from a man in his 70s with non-small cell lung cancer. Each CDR3 is given with its conserved first and last residue. A D gene is named only where the DNA matches it firmly. Clone size is shown for a subset of rows, as once, few, many or a class of expanded clone.

J gene | clone size | V gene | D gene | CDR3 protein | CDR3 DNA
TRBJ1-3 | . | TRBV5-1 | TRBD1 | CASSRLTGTGNTIYF | TGCGCCAGCAGCCGTCTGACAGGGACTGGAAACACCATATATTTT
TRBJ1-1 | . | TRBV6-2/TRBV6-3 | TRBD1 | CARNTRQGTNTEAFF | TGTGCCAGGAATACGAGACAGGGGACGAATACTGAAGCTTTCTTT
TRBJ2-2 | . | TRBV6-5 | TRBD2 | CASRGLEGTGSSGELFF | TGTGCCAGCAGAGGACTAGAGGGGACCGGTAGCAGCGGGGAGCTGTTTTTT
TRBJ2-3 | . | TRBV29-1 | TRBD2 | CSAARTSGTDTQYF | TGCAGCGCTGCCAGGACTAGCGGTACAGATACGCAGTATTTT
TRBJ2-7 | . | TRBV6-1 | . | CASNRKDSSYEQYF | TGTGCCAGCAATCGGAAAGACAGCTCCTACGAGCAGTACTTC
TRBJ2-1 | . | TRBV11-3 | . | CVSSSQCRGEDEQFF | TGTGTCAGCAGCTCCCAGTGTAGGGGTGAGGATGAGCAGTTCTTC
TRBJ2-1 | . | TRBV6-2/TRBV6-3 | . | CARARGSCNEQFF | TGTGCCAGAGCTCGGGGCTCATGCAATGAGCAGTTCTTC
TRBJ1-5 | few | TRBV13 | . | CASSLGLLAFNQPQHF | TGTGCCAGCAGCTTAGGCCTTCTGGCCTTCAATCAGCCCCAGCATTTT
TRBJ1-3 | many | TRBV4-3 | . | CASSQELGAGGNTIYF | TGCGCCAGCAGCCAAGAATTGGGGGCGGGTGGAAACACCATATATTTT
TRBJ2-1 | . | TRBV12-3/TRBV12-4 | . | CTSSQYSTNEQFF | TGTACCAGCAGTCAATATAGTACGAATGAGCAGTTCTTC
TRBJ2-5 | . | TRBV29-1 | . | CSVEMVVEETQYF | TGCAGCGTGGAAATGGTGGTGGAAGAGACCCAGTATTTC
TRBJ2-3 | . | TRBV11-2 | . | CASSSHGFSDKQYF | TGTGCAAGCAGCTCACATGGGTTCTCAGATAAGCAGTATTTT
TRBJ1-2 | many | TRBV6-1 | . | CASSEMSPYGYTF | TGTGCCAGCAGCGAAATGTCCCCCTATGGCTACACCTTC
TRBJ1-2 | . | TRBV11-1 | . | CASSLYRYDYIF | TGTGCCAGCAGCTTATACAGATATGACTACATATTC
TRBJ1-1 | few | TRBV20-1 | . | CSAHRGSITEAFF | TGCAGTGCCCATAGGGGTTCCATCACTGAAGCTTTCTTT
TRBJ1-3 | many | TRBV6-5 | . | CASSYSRTDSGNTIYF | TGTGCCAGCAGTTACTCCCGGACGGACTCTGGAAACACCATATATTTT
TRBJ2-3 | . | TRBV20-1 | . | CNARGSSDTHNF | TGCAATGCTAGGGGGAGCTCAGATACGCATAATTTT
TRBJ2-5 | . | TRBV29-1 | . | CGAADRFQETQYF | TGCGGCGCGGCTGACAGGTTCCAAGAGACACAGTACTTC
TRBJ1-1 | . | TRBV11-2 | TRBD1 | CASRTLGQGGKAFF | TGTGCCAGCAGGACCCTAGGACAGGGCGGTAAAGCTTTCTTT
TRBJ2-6 | . | TRBV6-5 | TRBD1 | CDGSSGTGGSGANVLTF | TGTGACGGCAGTTCCGGGACAGGGGGCTCTGGGGCAAACGTCCTCACTTTC
TRBJ2-3 | few | TRBV6-1 | . | CASSESSFTQCF | TGTGCCAGCAGTGAATCCAGTTTTACGCAATGCTTT
TRBJ2-2 | . | TRBV4-1 | TRBD2 | CASRARGSGGGPRGIGEQFF | TGCGCCAGCAGAGCAAGAGGGTCTGGCGGGGGGCCGAGGGGAATCGGGGAACAGTTTTTT
TRBJ2-4 | . | TRBV11-2 | . | CASSPRVQVGIQYF | TGTGCCAGCAGCCCCCGGGTTCAAGTTGGCATTCAGTATTTC
TRBJ1-1 | . | TRBV6-2/TRBV6-3 | . | CTSSYDAVRASTFF | TGTACCAGCAGTTACGATGCTGTACGGGCCTCAACTTTCTTT
TRBJ2-7 | . | TRBV5-6 | TRBD1 | CVSSSDVRDRTYEQYF | TGCGTCAGCAGCTCCGATGTCCGGGACAGGACCTACGAGCAGTACTTC
TRBJ1-2 | . | TRBV6-5 | . | CASNYSHRPAKYGYTF | TGTGCCAGCAATTACTCGCACAGACCCGCTAAATATGGCTACACGTTC
TRBJ2-1 | . | TRBV10-1 | TRBD1 | CASNPGGSYNEQFF | TGCGCCAGCAATCCAGGGGGCTCCTACAATGAGCAGTTCTTC
TRBJ2-1 | . | TRBV6-1 | . | CASIGNSLREQSF | TGTGCCAGTATCGGTAACTCCCTGCGTGAGCAGTCCTTC